This T cell receptor (beta chain) derives from a study of CD8 T cells in Susac syndrome. The CDR3 runs to 16 residues. With 3 bases removed from V and 0 bases from J, the gap between germline ends came to 15 bases. Per germline, CDR1 SGHDT and CDR2 YYEEEE. It was with random hexamers that roughly 0.45 to 1 ug RNA was reverse transcribed. TCRdb independently ran MiXCR on the immunoSEQ multiplex PCR reads; one entry per CDR3 protein. This sample has fewer than 250,000 distinct CDR3 sequences, with about 90% found just once. This sequence originates from a human donor with multiple sclerosis. The J gene is TRBJ2-5, the V gene TRBV5-6, with D perhaps matching TRBD2 (5 bases). The sample consisted of CD8+ T cells from PBMCs. The CDR3 sequence: CASSSDYYGYQETQYF. For the CDR3, the DNA is TGTGCCAGCAGCTCCGACTACTATGGGTACCAAGAGACCCAGTACTTC.